A selection of T cell receptor beta chains follows, all from one sample in a study of blood T cell repertoires in COVID-19. This table comes from immunoSEQ multiplex PCR, and its TCRdb copy is limited to in-frame clones, with some not included. The sample includes approximately 240,000 clones, nearly 85% of them seen just once. The specimen was peripheral blood. These receptors were taken from a woman aged 30 to 39 with COVID-19, enrolled during active disease. Each CDR3 is given with its conserved first and last residue. D genes are given only for firm matches. Some rows have no size entry. The others give once, few or many, or a class for an expanded clone.

v_gene	j_gene	d_gene	abundance	CDR3nt	CDR3aa
TRBV6-1	TRBJ2-1	TRBD1	once	TGTGCCAGCAGTGAGGGTCGGGGACAGGGGTCAAATGAGCAGTTCTTC	CASSEGRGQGSNEQFF
TRBV4-3	TRBJ2-2	-	-	TGCGCCAGCAGCCAAGAGAGAGGGAGTACCGGGGAGCTGTTTTTT	CASSQERGSTGELFF
TRBV5-4	TRBJ1-2	TRBD1	-	TGTGCCAGCAGCGTCCCGGGACAGGGACATGGCTACACCTTC	CASSVPGQGHGYTF
TRBV9	TRBJ2-7	TRBD2	-	TGTGCCAGCAGCGTTGGGACTAGCGGTTCTTCCTACGAGCAGTACTTC	CASSVGTSGSSYEQYF
TRBV4-2	TRBJ1-2	TRBD1	-	TGTGCCAGCAGCCAAAACGTAGGGGGCGTTGGCTACACCTTC	CASSQNVGGVGYTF
TRBV27	TRBJ2-1	TRBD2	-	TGTGCCAGCACCCCTTTGGCGGGAGTAGTTAGGGATGAGCAGTTCTTC	CASTPLAGVVRDEQFF
TRBV4-2	TRBJ2-2	-	-	TGTGCCAGCAGTCCAAGATCAGGGGTTAACACCGGGGAGCTGTTTTTT	CASSPRSGVNTGELFF
TRBV7-9	TRBJ1-4	-	-	TGTGCCAGCAGCCTGGACTCAACTAATGAAAAACTGTTTTTT	CASSLDSTNEKLFF
TRBV6-2/TRBV6-3	TRBJ1-1	-	-	TGTGCCAGCAGTTCCCGGCCGGGACAATCTAATCCGAACACTGAAGCTTTCTTT	CASSSRPGQSNPNTEAFF
TRBV4-3	TRBJ1-2	-	many	TGCGCCAGCAGCCAAGAATCAGGGAACCCCTATGGCTACACCTTC	CASSQESGNPYGYTF
TRBV12-5	TRBJ1-1	-	-	TGTGCTAGTGGTTTGTACCCGGTAGACACCCCTGAAGCTTTCTTT	CASGLYPVDTPEAFF
TRBV19	TRBJ1-2	TRBD1	-	TGTGCCAGTAGCACTACCGGGACAGGGGTGGTTGGCTACACCTTC	CASSTTGTGVVGYTF
TRBV5-5	TRBJ2-1	-	-	TGTGCCAGCAGCTTGGAGGGGAATGAGCAGTTCTTC	CASSLEGNEQFF
TRBV18	TRBJ1-3	TRBD1	-	TGTGCCAGCTCACCACCGGGACAGGGGACACTCTCTGGAAACACCATATATTTT	CASSPPGQGTLSGNTIYF
TRBV5-1	TRBJ2-3	TRBD1	-	TGCGCCAGCAGCTTGGTAGGGGGCTCGGGCACCGCCACAGATACGCAGTATTTT	CASSLVGGSGTATDTQYF
TRBV28	TRBJ2-7	TRBD1	-	TGTGCCAGCAGGCCGTTTTTTACAGGGGGATCTCCCTACGAGCAGTACTTC	CASRPFFTGGSPYEQYF
TRBV28	TRBJ2-3	TRBD2	-	TGTGCCAGCAGTTTGGCGGGGGGGGTCACAGATACGCAGTATTTT	CASSLAGGVTDTQYF
TRBV27	TRBJ2-1	TRBD2	-	TGTGCCAGCAGTTCTAGCGGGAGCTCCTACAATGAGCAGTTCTTC	CASSSSGSSYNEQFF
TRBV7-9	TRBJ2-1	-	once	TGTGCCAGCAGCTTGCCTCGAGGGTCCCAGGTGACCTACAATGAGCAGTTCTTC	CASSLPRGSQVTYNEQFF
TRBV9	TRBJ1-2	-	-	TGTGCCAGCGGTTTTGGGGGGAACCATGGCTACACCTTC	CASGFGGNHGYTF
TRBV2	TRBJ1-1	TRBD1	-	TGTGCCAGCAGGCCGGGACAGGGGGCAGCTGAAGCTTTCTTT	CASRPGQGAAEAFF
TRBV7-9	TRBJ1-6	-	-	TGTGCCAGCAGCACCCCTGGACAGTCCCTTAATTCACCCCTCCACTTT	CASSTPGQSLNSPLHF
TRBV5-1	TRBJ1-2	TRBD1	-	TGCGCCAGCAGCTTGGTGGGACAGGGGGACGGCTACACCTTC	CASSLVGQGDGYTF
TRBV11-2	TRBJ2-3	-	-	TGTGCCAGCAGCTCCACCATGCAGGGTCCTTCAGATACGCAGTATTTT	CASSSTMQGPSDTQYF
TRBV5-1	TRBJ1-5	TRBD1	-	TGCGCCAGCAGCTTGAAAGGGGGCTTAGATCAGCCCCAGCATTTT	CASSLKGGLDQPQHF
TRBV19	TRBJ1-5	-	-	TGTGCCAGTAGGACCCAGGGGTTTGGCAGTCAGCCCCAGCATTTT	CASRTQGFGSQPQHF
TRBV18	TRBJ2-7	TRBD2	-	TGTGCCAGCTCACTCGACGGGAGGGCCCACGAGCAGTACTTC	CASSLDGRAHEQYF
TRBV14	TRBJ2-2	TRBD1	-	TGTGCCAGCAGCCAGGGGCTCTTTGGGACAGCCCCCAACACCGGGGAGCTGTTTTTT	CASSQGLFGTAPNTGELFF
TRBV29-1	TRBJ2-7	TRBD1	-	TGCAGCGTGGGACAGGTTGATAGCTACGAGCAGTACTTC	CSVGQVDSYEQYF
TRBV27	TRBJ1-5	TRBD1	-	TGTGCCAGCCGACTCGGGACAGGGGGCTCCAATCAGCCCCAGCATTTT	CASRLGTGGSNQPQHF
TRBV27	TRBJ2-2	TRBD1	-	TGTGCCAGCAGTCATTCGGGACAGGGTGAGGGGAACACCGGGGAGCTGTTTTTT	CASSHSGQGEGNTGELFF